The 24 T cell receptor beta chains listed next were all sequenced from one sample in a study of cytomegalovirus exposure and HLA in healthy donors. Amplification used 60 Vbeta primers and 13 Jbeta primers. The repertoire was sequenced with immunoSEQ multiplex PCR; TCRdb's copy has only in-frame clones and lacks some. The table records 87,000 or so clones, 60% to 80% of them present only once. The sequenced material came from PBMCs. The receptors here all came from a man between 60 and 70 years old in good health and CMV-seronegative.

This chain uses TRBV28 with TRBJ2-3; D might be TRBD1 (5 bases). With 5 bases removed from V and 4 bases from J, the gap between germline ends came to 13 bases. CDR3 length: 14 amino acids. Germline CDR1 MDHEN, CDR2 SYDVKM. CDR3 nucleotides: TGTGCCAGCAGTCAGGGCCCCACTCCAGATACGCAGTATTTT. This translates into CASSQGPTPDTQYF.

A remark on this clone: Since a far larger clone is one base different, this is likely a read error. This specimen includes other DNA sequences encoding the same CDR3. The V and J genes are TRBV5-1 and TRBJ1-1; TRBD1 might be the D (6 bases). CDR1 SGHRS and CDR2 YFSETQ come from the germline V gene. The CDR3 runs to 12 residues. Trimming cost V 5 bases and J 11 bases, with 16 bases left between them. This chain's CDR3 is CASSNVGGVAFF. DNA for the CDR3: TGCGCCAGCAGTAATGTTGGGGGCGTTGCTTTCTTT.

CDR3 residues: CASSPSDRVSNQPQHF. Written as DNA, the CDR3 is TGTGCCAGTAGTCCCTCGGACAGGGTAAGCAATCAGCCCCAGCATTTT. The chain is built from TRBV19 and TRBJ1-5, with 8 bases matching TRBD1. This CDR3 has 16 residues. Germline V gene lookup returns CDR1 LNHDA and CDR2 SQIVND (reference sequence). V shed 5 bases and J 1 base; nucleotides not matched to a gene: 7. Based on the CDR3 plus reference TRBV19 and TRBJ1-5, the full variable domain is DGGITQSPKYLFRKEGQNVTLSCEQNLNHDAMYWYRQDPGQGLRLIYYSQIVNDFQKGDIAEGYSVSREKKESFPLTVTSAQKNPTAFYLCASSPSDRVSNQPQHFGDGTRLSIL.

The CDR3 DNA sequence: TGCGCCAGCAGCAAGGCCGAGAGGTTGAACACTGAAGCTTTCTTT. Its translation is CASSKAERLNTEAFF. The rearrangement joins TRBV5-1 to TRBJ1-1, with D hard to call. V was pared by 4 bases and J by 0 bases, with 13 bases between. The CDR3 has 15 residues. Germline values: CDR1 SGHRS, CDR2 YFSETQ.

The chain combines TRBV9 with TRBJ1-1, with D uncertain. The CDR3 consists of 13 residues. The ends were cut back, 4 bases at V and 4 bases at J, with 11 bases in the middle. CDR1 and CDR2 from the germline V gene are SGDLS and YYNGEE. The CDR3 bases are TGTGCCAGCAGCTTACACAGAGCCACTGAAGCTTTCTTT. Translated, it gives CASSLHRATEAFF.

The chain employs TRBV25-1 and TRBJ1-5, with D possibly being TRBD1 (6 bases). The CDR3 loop spans 16 amino acids. The V end lost 1 base, the J end lost 1 base, and 11 bases lay between the germline ends. Germline CDR1 MGHDK, CDR2 SYGVNS. DNA for the CDR3: TGTGCCAGCAGTGAATCAGGGGTGGACAGCAATCAGCCCCAGCATTTT. Amino acids: CASSESGVDSNQPQHF.

The V and J genes are TRBV5-1 and TRBJ2-1; possible D gene TRBD1, 6 bases. Deletions cut 3 bases from V and 7 bases from J, with 17 bases between. Germline-derived CDR1 and CDR2 are SGHRS and YFSETQ. CDR3 size: 15 residues. This CDR3 is CASSSLTARGNEQFF. The CDR3 nucleotides are TGCGCCAGCAGCTCCCTCACCGCTAGGGGGAATGAGCAGTTCTTC.

This clone has just a few counts. The J gene is TRBJ2-4, the V gene TRBV1; no check of the table's D call, TRBD2, against the DNA was made. TRBV1 is tagged as a pseudogene. The CDR3 extends over 20 amino acids. DNA for the CDR3: TGCACCAGCAGCCAGACGACTCCGGGACTAGTGGGGCTAGCCAAAAACATTCAGTACTTC. It translates to CTSSQTTPGLVGLAKNIQYF.

This clone was observed a handful of times. The V and J genes are TRBV6-1 and TRBJ2-7; D ambiguous. The length of the CDR3 is 14 residues. V lost 1 base and J lost 3, with 10 bases in between. Per germline, CDR1 MNHNS and CDR2 SASEGT. The CDR3 DNA sequence: TGTGCCAGCAGTGAAGGCCCTACTGTCTACGAGCAGTACTTC. This encodes CASSEGPTVYEQYF.

This sequence joins TRBV15 and TRBJ2-7, with D perhaps TRBD2 (7 bases). This CDR3 spans 13 amino acids. V was trimmed by 3 bases and J by 2 bases, leaving 8 bases between them. CDR1 and CDR2 from the germline V gene are LNHNV and YYDKDF (reference sequence). The CDR3 sequence: CATSRGGPYEQYF. The CDR3 nucleotides read TGTGCCACCAGCAGGGGGGGGCCCTACGAGCAGTACTTC.

The chain recombines TRBV19 with TRBJ1-5; D remains ambiguous. V was shortened by 7 bases and J by 0 bases, with 16 bases between the two germline ends. Looked up from germline, CDR1 is LNHDA and CDR2 is SQIVND (reference sequence). The CDR3 is 16 amino acids. CDR3 coding DNA: TGTGCCAGTATTACCACAGCCACGTATAGCAATCAGCCCCAGCATTTT. This codes for CASITTATYSNQPQHF.

The gene calls are TRBV6-4 and TRBJ1-2; 8 bases match TRBD1. There are 13 residues in the CDR3. Germline V lookup: CDR1 MRHNA, CDR2 SNTAGT. J gave up 4 bases and V 6 bases, and 4 bases lay outside the gene matches. The CDR3 region is CASRGDRFYGYTF. The CDR3 nucleotides are TGTGCCAGCAGGGGGGACAGGTTCTATGGCTACACCTTC.

On this clone itself: The junction does not match germline at one end; this may be a read error. This sample includes further DNA sequences coding for the same CDR3. The chain is built from TRBV25-1 and TRBJ2-3, with D possibly matching TRBD1 (5 bases). Looked up from germline, CDR1 is MGHDK and CDR2 is SYGVNS. This CDR3 is built from 15 residues. The CDR3 nucleotides are TGCGCCAGCAGGGCCCAGGGCCTCGGCACAGATACGCAGTATTTT. Translated: CASRAQGLGTDTQYF.

This clone was seen more than once but under ten times. V gene TRBV5-1 combines with J gene TRBJ2-1; D is perhaps TRBD1 (6 bases). This CDR3 spans 15 amino acids. In germline, CDR1 is SGHRS, CDR2 YFSETQ. The V gene lost 4 bases and the J gene lost 0 bases, with 11 bases spanning the gap. CDR3 sequence (DNA): TGCGCCAGCAGCCCAGGGGTCTTCTCCTACAATGAGCAGTTCTTC. This encodes CASSPGVFSYNEQFF.

This chain uses TRBV7-3 with TRBJ1-1; D uncertain. Trimming shortened V by 4 bases and J by 1 base, and 13 bases separated the two germline ends. The CDR3 is made up of 15 amino acids. CDR1 SGHTA and CDR2 FQGTGA come from the germline V gene. Here the CDR3 reads CASSSSVAANTEAFF. Here the CDR3 DNA reads TGTGCCAGCAGCTCCTCGGTAGCAGCGAACACTGAAGCTTTCTTT.

V is TRBV28 and J is TRBJ1-1, with D hard to call. The germline gives CDR1 MDHEN, CDR2 SYDVKM. The CDR3 length is 15 residues. Trimming removed 3 bases from V and 0 bases from J, with 11 bases in between. The CDR3 region is CASSFTGVMNTEAFF. CDR3 nucleotide sequence: TGTGCCAGCAGTTTCACGGGAGTCATGAACACTGAAGCTTTCTTT.

This clone came up a few times. Other DNA sequences of this sample code for an identical CDR3. The V call is TRBV2, the J call TRBJ1-4; weak D call: TRBD1 (6 bases). CDR1 is SNHLY and CDR2 is FYNNEI in the germline V gene. This CDR3 has 16 amino acids. Trimming took 6 bases from V and 0 from J, leaving 14 bases between them. The CDR3 protein is CASRRLGGATNEKLFF. In DNA, the CDR3 is TGTGCCAGCAGGAGGCTAGGGGGGGCAACTAATGAAAAACTGTTTTTT.

By share, this clone counts as medium-sized. The chain carries TRBV19 and TRBJ2-3; D not certain. Germline values: CDR1 LNHDA, CDR2 SQIVND (reference sequence). The CDR3 totals 13 residues. V was pared by 5 bases and J by 5 bases, with 11 bases between. The CDR3 is CASSVNIVDTQYF. For the CDR3, the DNA is TGTGCCAGTAGTGTCAACATTGTAGATACGCAGTATTTT.

The V and J genes are TRBV5-1 and TRBJ2-5; TRBD1 is a possible D gene (5 bases). CDR1 is SGHRS and CDR2 is YFSETQ in the germline V gene. The CDR3 runs to 15 residues. The V gene lost 0 bases and the J gene lost 2 bases, with 11 bases spanning the gap. The CDR3 DNA reads as TGCGCCAGCAGCTTGGAGGCTAAGGGGCAAGAGACCCAGTACTTC. Translating it yields CASSLEAKGQETQYF.

V usage is TRBV19 and J usage is TRBJ2-5, with TRBD2 identical over 11 bases. Unmatched junction bases numbered 5, after V lost 6 bases and J lost 5 bases. The germline V gene has CDR1 LNHDA and CDR2 SQIVND (reference sequence). This CDR3 spans 14 amino acids. The CDR3 nucleotides are TGTGCCAGTAGGGGGACTAGCGGTTGGGAGACCCAGTACTTC. As protein: CASRGTSGWETQYF. Filled out from reference TRBV19 and TRBJ2-5, the complete variable domain reads DGGITQSPKYLFRKEGQNVTLSCEQNLNHDAMYWYRQDPGQGLRLIYYSQIVNDFQKGDIAEGYSVSREKKESFPLTVTSAQKNPTAFYLCASRGTSGWETQYFGPGTRLLVL.

This clone was counted between two and nine times. The gene calls are TRBV5-1 and TRBJ1-2, with TRBD1 matching 9 bases. Trimming at V came to 4 bases and at J to 2 bases, leaving 9 bases not matched to a gene. Per the germline V gene, CDR1 is SGHRS and CDR2 is YFSETQ. The CDR3 is 16 amino acids. The CDR3 protein is CASSQGGQGINYGYTF. The DNA of the CDR3 is TGCGCCAGCAGCCAAGGGGGACAGGGAATCAACTATGGCTACACCTTC.

This clone has only a few counts. The chain recombines TRBV7-3 with TRBJ2-2; TRBD2 matches at 11 bases. The CDR3 is 17 amino acids. V was pared by 5 bases and J by 1 base, with 6 bases of the junction left unmatched. The germline CDR1 and CDR2 sequences are SGHTA and FQGTGA. The CDR3, as DNA: TGTGCCAGCAGCCCCTCGGGGACTAGCGGGAACACCGGGGAGCTGTTTTTT. It specifies CASSPSGTSGNTGELFF.

J is TRBJ1-6 and V is TRBV6-1; D possibly corresponds to TRBD1 (5 bases). CDR1 and CDR2 from the germline V gene are MNHNS and SASEGT. Trimming took 2 bases from V and 8 from J, leaving 13 bases between them. The CDR3 contains 15 residues. The CDR3 loop reads CASSEWDLSDSPLHF. The DNA of the CDR3 is TGTGCCAGCAGTGAATGGGACTTGTCTGATTCACCCCTCCACTTT.

This clone was recorded once. The chain recombines TRBV28 with TRBJ1-5; no definite D call. Trimming took 4 bases from V and 10 from J, leaving 11 bases between them. There are 12 residues in the CDR3. In germline, CDR1 is MDHEN, CDR2 SYDVKM. CDR3 DNA sequence: TGTGCCAGCAGTTCCCCGACGGGTCCCCAGCATTTT. Translation: CASSSPTGPQHF.